Listed below are T cell receptor beta chains from one sample, sequenced in a study of beta chain features in type 1 diabetes. Using immunoSEQ multiplex PCR, the repertoire was profiled, and TCRdb retains in-frame clones only, with some absent. The sample has fewer than 400,000 clones, under 8.5% seen once; the top ten hold 0.44%. Material: central memory CD4+ T cells from blood. These TCRs come from a woman in her late teens or twenties in good health. Each CDR3 is given with its conserved first and last residue. The order of the fields is J gene, D gene, clone size, V gene, CDR3 protein, CDR3 DNA. D genes are given only for firm matches. The size field is filled for only some rows; it gives once, few, many or a size class.

J gene: TRBJ2-7
D gene: NA
clone size: NA
V gene: TRBV5-1
CDR3 protein: CASSLGSRELSYEQYF
CDR3 DNA: TGCGCCAGCAGCTTGGGGTCTAGGGAGCTCTCCTACGAGCAGTACTTC

J gene: TRBJ2-1
D gene: NA
clone size: NA
V gene: TRBV6-1
CDR3 protein: CASSESKGKNNEQFF
CDR3 DNA: TGTGCCAGCAGTGAAAGTAAGGGGAAAAACAATGAGCAGTTCTTC

J gene: TRBJ2-1
D gene: NA
clone size: NA
V gene: TRBV20-1
CDR3 protein: CSAIDREQFF
CDR3 DNA: TGCAGTGCCATAGACAGGGAGCAGTTCTTC

J gene: TRBJ2-2
D gene: NA
clone size: NA
V gene: TRBV7-6
CDR3 protein: CASSLARVAGPGELFF
CDR3 DNA: TGTGCCAGCAGCTTAGCTAGGGTAGCTGGCCCCGGGGAGCTGTTTTTT

J gene: TRBJ1-5
D gene: NA
clone size: NA
V gene: TRBV4-2
CDR3 protein: CASSETWSNQPQHF
CDR3 DNA: TGTGCCAGCAGCGAAACATGGAGCAATCAGCCCCAGCATTTT

J gene: TRBJ2-1
D gene: NA
clone size: few
V gene: TRBV14
CDR3 protein: CASSQKGLANNEQFF
CDR3 DNA: TGTGCCAGCAGCCAAAAGGGCCTAGCGAACAATGAGCAGTTCTTC

J gene: TRBJ2-1
D gene: NA
clone size: NA
V gene: TRBV20-1
CDR3 protein: CSGGSFGEQFF
CDR3 DNA: TGCAGTGGAGGGAGTTTTGGTGAGCAGTTCTTC

J gene: TRBJ2-1
D gene: NA
clone size: many
V gene: TRBV11-3
CDR3 protein: CASSLLDSNEQFF
CDR3 DNA: TGTGCCAGCAGCTTACTTGACAGTAATGAGCAGTTCTTC

J gene: TRBJ1-4
D gene: NA
clone size: many
V gene: TRBV7-9
CDR3 protein: CASSRDLNEKLFF
CDR3 DNA: TGTGCCAGCAGCCGGGACCTTAATGAAAAACTGTTTTTT

J gene: TRBJ2-1
D gene: TRBD1
clone size: many
V gene: TRBV2
CDR3 protein: CASSESQGGGEQFF
CDR3 DNA: TGTGCCAGCAGTGAGTCACAGGGGGGAGGTGAGCAGTTCTTC

J gene: TRBJ2-1
D gene: TRBD2
clone size: many
V gene: TRBV18
CDR3 protein: CASSPLTSGSYEQFF
CDR3 DNA: TGTGCCAGCTCACCACTCACTAGCGGGAGCTATGAGCAGTTCTTC

J gene: TRBJ2-5
D gene: NA
clone size: few
V gene: TRBV25-1
CDR3 protein: CASSDVGRGAQYF
CDR3 DNA: TGTGCCAGCAGTGATGTGGGCCGCGGGGCCCAGTACTTC

J gene: TRBJ2-1
D gene: NA
clone size: few
V gene: TRBV2
CDR3 protein: CASRSGVAYNEQFF
CDR3 DNA: TGTGCCAGCAGGTCAGGGGTGGCCTACAATGAGCAGTTCTTC

J gene: TRBJ2-3
D gene: NA
clone size: NA
V gene: TRBV7-9
CDR3 protein: CASSLPRKDTQYF
CDR3 DNA: TGTGCCAGCAGCTTGCCGAGAAAAGATACGCAGTATTTT

J gene: TRBJ2-3
D gene: TRBD2
clone size: NA
V gene: TRBV7-2
CDR3 protein: CASSQDLAGDIGQYF
CDR3 DNA: TGCGCCAGCAGCCAAGATCTAGCGGGAGATATCGGGCAGTATTTT

J gene: TRBJ2-7
D gene: TRBD1
clone size: NA
V gene: TRBV6-5
CDR3 protein: CASSRQGAFYEQYF
CDR3 DNA: TGTGCCAGCAGTAGACAGGGGGCGTTTTACGAGCAGTACTTC

J gene: TRBJ2-2
D gene: NA
clone size: many
V gene: TRBV15
CDR3 protein: CATSSEAGELFF
CDR3 DNA: TGTGCCACCAGCTCGGAGGCCGGGGAGCTGTTTTTT

J gene: TRBJ2-7
D gene: TRBD2
clone size: few
V gene: TRBV7-2
CDR3 protein: CASSPRLAGAEQYF
CDR3 DNA: TGTGCCAGCAGCCCCCGACTAGCGGGAGCGGAGCAGTACTTC

J gene: TRBJ2-7
D gene: NA
clone size: NA
V gene: TRBV20-1
CDR3 protein: CSASRYEQYF
CDR3 DNA: TGCAGTGCTAGTCGCTACGAGCAGTACTTC

J gene: TRBJ1-1
D gene: TRBD1
clone size: few
V gene: TRBV7-9
CDR3 protein: CASSLGQATAFF
CDR3 DNA: TGTGCCAGCAGCCTCGGACAGGCGACTGCTTTCTTT

J gene: TRBJ2-2
D gene: NA
clone size: NA
V gene: TRBV2
CDR3 protein: CASSAGYTGELFF
CDR3 DNA: TGTGCCAGCAGTGCGGGCTACACCGGGGAGCTGTTTTTT

J gene: TRBJ2-7
D gene: NA
clone size: NA
V gene: TRBV10-3
CDR3 protein: CAPRQGGEQYF
CDR3 DNA: TGTGCCCCCAGACAGGGAGGGGAGCAGTACTTC

J gene: TRBJ1-1
D gene: NA
clone size: NA
V gene: TRBV7-8
CDR3 protein: CASSSQENTEAFF
CDR3 DNA: TGTGCCAGCAGCTCACAGGAGAACACTGAAGCTTTCTTT

J gene: TRBJ2-2
D gene: NA
clone size: NA
V gene: TRBV27
CDR3 protein: CASKRAQTGELFF
CDR3 DNA: TGTGCCAGCAAAAGGGCCCAGACAGGGGAGCTGTTTTTT

J gene: TRBJ2-3
D gene: TRBD1
clone size: NA
V gene: TRBV15
CDR3 protein: CATTVDRGRDTQYF
CDR3 DNA: TGTGCCACCACCGTGGACAGGGGGAGGGATACGCAGTATTTT

J gene: TRBJ1-2
D gene: NA
clone size: NA
V gene: TRBV10-3
CDR3 protein: CAISESNRPIHGYTF
CDR3 DNA: TGTGCCATCAGTGAGTCGAACAGGCCCATACATGGCTACACCTTC

J gene: TRBJ2-3
D gene: TRBD2
clone size: NA
V gene: TRBV5-1
CDR3 protein: CASSATSGRAPDTQYF
CDR3 DNA: TGCGCCAGCAGCGCGACTAGCGGGAGGGCCCCAGATACGCAGTATTTT

J gene: TRBJ1-5
D gene: TRBD1
clone size: NA
V gene: TRBV5-6
CDR3 protein: CASSSWDSYQPQHF
CDR3 DNA: TGTGCCAGCAGCTCTTGGGACAGTTATCAGCCCCAGCATTTT

J gene: TRBJ2-1
D gene: TRBD2
clone size: NA
V gene: TRBV6-1
CDR3 protein: CASSVTSGSVQFF
CDR3 DNA: TGTGCCAGCAGCGTGACTAGCGGGAGTGTGCAGTTCTTC

J gene: TRBJ1-1
D gene: NA
clone size: many
V gene: TRBV5-4
CDR3 protein: CASSLGGAKTEAFF
CDR3 DNA: TGTGCCAGCAGCTTGGGGGGGGCTAAGACTGAAGCTTTCTTT

J gene: TRBJ2-2
D gene: NA
clone size: few
V gene: TRBV7-9
CDR3 protein: CASSLERAGELFF
CDR3 DNA: TGTGCCAGCAGCTTAGAGCGGGCCGGGGAGCTGTTTTTT

J gene: TRBJ2-1
D gene: TRBD2
clone size: few
V gene: TRBV7-2
CDR3 protein: CASSFSPAGGAYNEQFF
CDR3 DNA: TGTGCCAGCAGCTTTAGTCCTGCGGGAGGGGCCTACAATGAGCAGTTCTTC

J gene: TRBJ2-1
D gene: TRBD2
clone size: few
V gene: TRBV4-3
CDR3 protein: CASSPTSGRANEQFF
CDR3 DNA: TGCGCCAGCAGCCCAACTAGCGGGAGGGCCAATGAGCAGTTCTTC

J gene: TRBJ1-1
D gene: NA
clone size: few
V gene: TRBV4-2
CDR3 protein: CASSQGRNMNTEAFF
CDR3 DNA: TGTGCCAGCAGCCAAGGCAGGAACATGAACACTGAAGCTTTCTTT

J gene: TRBJ2-7
D gene: TRBD1
clone size: few
V gene: TRBV7-2
CDR3 protein: CASSLRTGGVEKYEQYF
CDR3 DNA: TGTGCCAGCAGCCTGAGGACAGGTGGGGTCGAAAAGTACGAGCAGTACTTC

J gene: TRBJ2-2
D gene: TRBD1
clone size: NA
V gene: TRBV10-3
CDR3 protein: CAISERTGGTGELFF
CDR3 DNA: TGTGCCATCAGTGAAAGGACAGGGGGCACCGGGGAGCTGTTTTTT

J gene: TRBJ2-1
D gene: TRBD2
clone size: few
V gene: TRBV6-1
CDR3 protein: CASSGTSGSTYNEQFF
CDR3 DNA: TGTGCCAGCAGTGGGACTAGCGGGAGTACATACAATGAGCAGTTCTTC

J gene: TRBJ2-2
D gene: TRBD1
clone size: many
V gene: TRBV19
CDR3 protein: CASSIGGQGTTGELFF
CDR3 DNA: TGTGCCAGTAGTATAGGCGGACAGGGAACCACCGGGGAGCTGTTTTTT

J gene: TRBJ1-2
D gene: NA
clone size: many
V gene: TRBV28
CDR3 protein: CASSYLTVTANFGYTF
CDR3 DNA: TGTGCCAGCAGTTACCTGACAGTGACAGCTAACTTTGGCTACACCTTC

J gene: TRBJ2-5
D gene: TRBD1
clone size: few
V gene: TRBV9
CDR3 protein: CASSDRGTGQETQYF
CDR3 DNA: TGTGCCAGCAGCGACCGAGGGACAGGCCAAGAGACCCAGTACTTC

J gene: TRBJ1-3
D gene: NA
clone size: NA
V gene: TRBV18
CDR3 protein: CASSPPGGSISGNTIYF
CDR3 DNA: TGTGCCAGCTCACCACCTGGAGGGTCGATCTCTGGAAACACCATATATTTT

J gene: TRBJ2-3
D gene: TRBD1
clone size: NA
V gene: TRBV7-2
CDR3 protein: CASSLALTGVTDTQYF
CDR3 DNA: TGTGCCAGCAGCTTAGCGCTAACAGGGGTAACAGATACGCAGTATTTT

J gene: TRBJ2-1
D gene: NA
clone size: NA
V gene: TRBV7-3
CDR3 protein: CASSFELGWGNEQFF
CDR3 DNA: TGTGCCAGCAGCTTTGAGCTGGGGTGGGGCAATGAGCAGTTCTTC

J gene: TRBJ2-5
D gene: TRBD2
clone size: once
V gene: TRBV7-6
CDR3 protein: CASSLVGTSGIYQETQYF
CDR3 DNA: TGTGCCAGCAGCTTAGTCGGGACTAGCGGGATATACCAAGAGACCCAGTACTTC